This passage covers 5 T cell receptor beta chains from one sample sequenced in a study of T cell changes during pregnancy in multiple sclerosis. Here immunoSEQ multiplex PCR was the method, and the copy in TCRdb shows in-frame clones only, minus some. This sample has roughly 97,000 clones, with 90% found just once. Sample: peripheral blood, taken in the second trimester of pregnancy. Source of these receptors: a female donor in good health, enrolled as a control in a pregnancy study.

This clone was seen just once. The rearrangement uses TRBV5-4 and TRBJ2-3; a weak D match, TRBD1 (6 bases). Per the germline V gene, CDR1 is SGHNT and CDR2 is YYREEE (reference sequence). The CDR3 contains 14 residues. The V gene lost 4 bases and the J gene lost 7 bases, with 16 bases spanning the gap. The CDR3 DNA reads TGTGCCAGCAGCCGGGACATGGGGTCGAATACGCAGTATTTT. It encodes CASSRDMGSNTQYF.

The rearrangement links TRBV7-9 to TRBJ2-2; weak D call: TRBD1 (5 bases). The V end lost 5 bases, the J end lost 5 bases, and 12 bases lay between the germline ends. Germline CDR1 SEHNR, CDR2 FQNEAQ (reference sequence). This CDR3 region has 14 residues. The CDR3 coding sequence is TGTGCCAGCAGCCGAGAGACAGTGACCGGGGAGCTGTTTTTT. Residues: CASSRETVTGELFF.

This rearrangement joins TRBV11-3 to TRBJ1-5; D not certain. Trimming shortened V by 7 bases and J by 0 bases, and 22 bases separated the two germline ends. CDR3 size: 18 residues. Germline V gene data show CDR1 as SGHNT and CDR2 as YENEEA. The CDR3 nucleotides read TGTGCCAGCAACCCCGTCGGACTCGTGCGCTATAGCAATCAGCCCCAGCATTTT. As protein: CASNPVGLVRYSNQPQHF.

J is TRBJ2-5 and V is TRBV9; D gene unclear. V was shortened by 0 bases and J by 3 bases, with 6 bases between the two germline ends. In germline, CDR1 is SGDLS, CDR2 YYNGEE. The CDR3 spans 13 residues. This CDR3 reads CASSVEAEETQYF. The CDR3 coding sequence is TGTGCCAGCAGCGTAGAAGCTGAAGAGACCCAGTACTTC.

The chain couples TRBV2 to TRBJ2-1, with 8 nucleotides matching TRBD2. This CDR3 spans 17 amino acids. Germline V gene lookup returns CDR1 SNHLY and CDR2 FYNNEI. The ends lost 4 bases at V and 4 bases at J; junction bases unmatched: 12. The CDR3 DNA reads TGTGCCAGCAGTGGTATCTGGCAGACTAGCGATTACAATGAGCAGTTCTTC. Translated, it gives CASSGIWQTSDYNEQFF.